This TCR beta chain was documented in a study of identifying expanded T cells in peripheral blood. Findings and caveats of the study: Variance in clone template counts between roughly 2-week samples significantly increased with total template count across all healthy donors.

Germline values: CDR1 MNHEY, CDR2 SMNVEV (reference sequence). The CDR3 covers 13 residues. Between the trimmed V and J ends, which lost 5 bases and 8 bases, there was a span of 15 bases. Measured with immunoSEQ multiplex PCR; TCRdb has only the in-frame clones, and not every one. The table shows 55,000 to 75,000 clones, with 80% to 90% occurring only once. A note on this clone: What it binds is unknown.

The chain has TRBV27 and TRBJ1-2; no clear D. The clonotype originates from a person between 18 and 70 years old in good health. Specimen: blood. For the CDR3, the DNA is TGTGCCAGCAGTAGAGCGGGAACTTACGGCTACACCTTC. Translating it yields CASSRAGTYGYTF.